This is a list of T cell receptor beta chains from one sample in a study of control samples from healthy donors and cancer patients. Using immunoSEQ multiplex PCR, the repertoire was profiled, and TCRdb retains in-frame clones only, with some absent. The sample consists of roughly 120,000 clones, approximately 94% of them appearing once. The specimen sequenced was PBMCs. The source of these receptors is a man aged 50 to 59 with head and neck cancer. CDR3s include the opening cysteine and the closing phenylalanine or tryptophan. Each record gives: V gene, J gene, D gene, clone size, CDR3 DNA, CDR3 protein. The D gene is left open where the match is weak. Part of the rows lack a size; the others show once, few, many or a class for expanded clones.

TRBV7-2,TRBJ2-7,NA,NA,TGTGCCAGCAGACGAACCGGGGGACAGACCTACTACGAGCAGTACTTC,CASRRTGGQTYYEQYF
TRBV7-3,TRBJ2-5,NA,NA,TGTGCCAGCAGCTTCAGAGAGACCCAGTACTTC,CASSFRETQYF
TRBV15,TRBJ1-5,NA,NA,TGTGCCACCAGCGGAGACACCACAGGGCGGAATTCGGGCAATCAGCCCCAGCATTTT,CATSGDTTGRNSGNQPQHF
TRBV7-7,TRBJ2-5,TRBD1,NA,TGTGCCAGCAGCTTAGGGGGGACAGACCAAGAGACCCAGTACTTC,CASSLGGTDQETQYF
TRBV12-3/TRBV12-4,TRBJ2-1,NA,few,TGTGCCAGCAGTTCAACGTGGGATGGGGAGCAGTTCTTC,CASSSTWDGEQFF
TRBV7-9,TRBJ2-7,NA,NA,TGTGCCAGCAGCTTAGAGTGGGGGGATTACGAGCAGTACTTC,CASSLEWGDYEQYF
TRBV9,TRBJ2-1,NA,NA,TGTGCCAGCGCCTGGGGAGGATTACACAATGAGCAGTTCTTC,CASAWGGLHNEQFF
TRBV6-6,TRBJ1-1,NA,NA,TGTGCCAGCAGTTTTCCCCAGGGAGATTACACTGAAGCTTTCTTT,CASSFPQGDYTEAFF
TRBV6-2/TRBV6-3,TRBJ1-1,TRBD1,few,TGTGCCAGCAGTTTCGACCGGGACAGGGGCGGTAAGAACACTGAAGCTTTCTTT,CASSFDRDRGGKNTEAFF
TRBV6-1,TRBJ1-2,NA,NA,TGTGCCAGCAGTGATTTTTCTAACTATGGCTACACCTTC,CASSDFSNYGYTF
TRBV6-4,TRBJ1-1,NA,NA,TGTGCCAGCAGGCCTACCCTAGGGCAGGGCACTAACACTGAAGCTTTCTTT,CASRPTLGQGTNTEAFF
TRBV7-2,TRBJ2-1,TRBD2,NA,TGTGCCAGCAGCCCAGCGGGGACTACCTACAATGAGCAGTTCTTC,CASSPAGTTYNEQFF
TRBV29-1,TRBJ2-7,TRBD1,NA,TGCAGTGTTCTGAATACGGGACAGTCCTACGAGCAGTACTTC,CSVLNTGQSYEQYF
TRBV19,TRBJ2-7,TRBD1,NA,TGTGCCAGTGGGCGACAGGGGGCCTCCTACGAGCAGTACTTC,CASGRQGASYEQYF
TRBV7-2,TRBJ1-1,NA,NA,TGTGCCAGCAGTATTTCTCTTAACGGCCGCCACGGAGCTTTCTTT,CASSISLNGRHGAFF
TRBV28,TRBJ2-5,NA,NA,TGTGCCAGCAGTTCACGACAGGGAGGGCGGGAGACCCAGTACTTC,CASSSRQGGRETQYF
TRBV15,TRBJ2-2,TRBD2,NA,TGTGCCACCACCCCTAGCGGGGGGCTAATCAACACCGGGGAGCTGTTTTTT,CATTPSGGLINTGELFF
TRBV19,TRBJ2-1,NA,NA,TGTGCCAGTAGCAACCGCATTAGGACGGCTCTCGGGGTCAATGAGCAGTTCTTC,CASSNRIRTALGVNEQFF
TRBV2,TRBJ2-1,TRBD1,NA,TGTGCCAGCAGTGATAGGACAGGGTACAATGAGCAGTTCTTC,CASSDRTGYNEQFF
TRBV6-6,TRBJ2-7,TRBD1,NA,TGTGCCAGCAGTGCGCCGGGACAGGGAGCCTACGAGCAGTACTTC,CASSAPGQGAYEQYF
TRBV6-4,TRBJ2-3,TRBD2,NA,TGTGCCAGCAGTGAAGCGGGGGGCACAGATACGCAGTATTTT,CASSEAGGTDTQYF
TRBV4-3,TRBJ1-1,TRBD1,NA,TGCGCCAGCAGCCCCGAATGGACAGGGTTGAACACTGAAGCTTTCTTT,CASSPEWTGLNTEAFF
TRBV18,TRBJ1-5,NA,NA,TGTGCCAGCTCACGGGGACTCGAGAGCAATCAGCCCCAGCATTTT,CASSRGLESNQPQHF
TRBV5-1,TRBJ2-2,TRBD1,NA,TGCGCCAGCAGCTTGGACAGGGGCGGCGGGGAGCTGTTTTTT,CASSLDRGGGELFF
TRBV5-1,TRBJ2-1,NA,NA,TGCGCCAGCAGCTTTGACCGGGCCTACAATGAGCAGTTCTTC,CASSFDRAYNEQFF
TRBV10-2,TRBJ2-1,TRBD2,NA,TGCGCCAGCAGGGGACTAGCGGGTGGATCGTACAATGAGCAGTTCTTC,CASRGLAGGSYNEQFF
TRBV11-2,TRBJ1-2,NA,once,TGTGCCAGCAGCTTAGGCTATGGCTACACCTTC,CASSLGYGYTF
TRBV6-2/TRBV6-3,TRBJ2-3,TRBD2,NA,TGTGCCAGCAGTTACCTGCGGGGGGTCGCAGATACGCAGTATTTT,CASSYLRGVADTQYF
TRBV6-1,TRBJ2-7,NA,NA,TGTGCCAGCAGTGAAGTGATAGGGACCTACGAGCAGTACTTC,CASSEVIGTYEQYF
TRBV7-2,TRBJ1-1,TRBD1,NA,TGTGCCAGCAGCCCCCAGACAGGGACGAACACTGAAGCTTTCTTT,CASSPQTGTNTEAFF
TRBV28,TRBJ2-7,NA,NA,TGTGCCAGCAGTTTGATAGGGGCATCCTACGAGCAGTACTTC,CASSLIGASYEQYF
TRBV7-6,TRBJ2-2,NA,NA,TGTGCCAGCAGCGACTCTTACCCAAGCGCCAGGCAACCCGGGGAGCTGTTTTTT,CASSDSYPSARQPGELFF
TRBV18,TRBJ1-1,NA,NA,TGTGCCAGCTCACCAGAGGGATTGAACACTGAAGCTTTCTTT,CASSPEGLNTEAFF
TRBV30,TRBJ1-1,NA,NA,TGTGCCTGGAGTTGGGGACAGAACACTGAAGCTTTCTTT,CAWSWGQNTEAFF
TRBV5-6,TRBJ2-1,NA,NA,TGTGCCAGCAGGCCGTCGGGGTCGGGGGAGCAGTTCTTC,CASRPSGSGEQFF
TRBV24-1,TRBJ2-7,NA,NA,TGTGCCACCAGTGACCCCAAGGACAGCGTCCACGGCTACGAGCAGTACTTC,CATSDPKDSVHGYEQYF
TRBV27,TRBJ1-1,NA,NA,TGTGCCAGCAGTCCTAACCCGGGGACGCGGGTTGAAGCTTTCTTT,CASSPNPGTRVEAFF
TRBV4-3,TRBJ1-4,NA,NA,TGCGCCAGCAGCCAAGATCGAACAGGCGGGTATGAAAAACTGTTTTTT,CASSQDRTGGYEKLFF
TRBV5-4,TRBJ1-2,NA,once,TGTGCCAGCAGCCTCCTTCGGGGGGGGGCGCGGAACTATGGCTACACCTTC,CASSLLRGGARNYGYTF
TRBV14,TRBJ1-4,TRBD1,NA,TGTGCCAGCAGCCGACGGGACAGGGTGACTAATGAAAAACTGTTTTTT,CASSRRDRVTNEKLFF
TRBV30,TRBJ1-5,TRBD1,NA,TGTGCCTGGAGTTCAGGGGGCGGTCAGCCCCAGCATTTT,CAWSSGGGQPQHF
TRBV5-5,TRBJ2-2,NA,NA,TGTGCCAGCAGCGCCCGGGACGCAAACACCGGGGAGCTGTTTTTT,CASSARDANTGELFF
TRBV4-2,TRBJ1-5,TRBD1,NA,TGTGCCAGCAGCCAAGATCAGAGACAGGGGCCCCAGCATTTT,CASSQDQRQGPQHF
TRBV14,TRBJ2-1,NA,NA,TGTGCCAGCACCCCGGCTAGATACAATGAGCAGTTCTTC,CASTPARYNEQFF
TRBV6-5,TRBJ2-1,NA,NA,TGTGCCAGCAGTCCTGGACGGACTCGACGCAATGAGCAGTTCTTC,CASSPGRTRRNEQFF
TRBV18,TRBJ1-4,NA,NA,TGTGCCAGCTCACCATCCGGGACGGTAATAGGAAAACTGTTTTTT,CASSPSGTVIGKLFF
TRBV7-8,TRBJ1-2,NA,NA,TGTGCCAGCAGCTTGTTCCGACGGACGGACGCTAACTATGGCTACACCTTC,CASSLFRRTDANYGYTF
TRBV10-3,TRBJ1-2,TRBD1,NA,TGTGCCATCTGGATCGGACAGGGGGCCGGCTACACCTTC,CAIWIGQGAGYTF
TRBV9,TRBJ2-3,NA,once,TGTGCCAGCAGCGTAGTCATGGCGGGCACAGATACGCAGTATTTT,CASSVVMAGTDTQYF
TRBV7-6,TRBJ2-3,NA,few,TGTGCCAGCAGCTTATTCGGCTTAGATACGCAGTATTTT,CASSLFGLDTQYF
TRBV5-1,TRBJ2-3,TRBD2,NA,TGCGCCAGCAGCTTGGCCTATACTAGTGCGGGGGGAGATACGCAGTATTTT,CASSLAYTSAGGDTQYF
TRBV10-3,TRBJ2-2,TRBD2,NA,TGTGCCATCAGTGATAGGAGCGGGGGGTACACCGGGGAGCTGTTTTTT,CAISDRSGGYTGELFF
TRBV6-6,TRBJ1-5,NA,NA,TGTGCCAGCAGTTACTCTGGGCCCAGGTACAATCAGCCCCAGCATTTT,CASSYSGPRYNQPQHF
TRBV9,TRBJ1-1,NA,NA,TGTGCCAGCAGCGCCAACCAGTTGAACACTGAAGCTTTCTTT,CASSANQLNTEAFF
TRBV29-1,TRBJ1-3,NA,NA,TGCAGCGGTAGAGGGGGCTCTGGAAACACCATATATTTT,CSGRGGSGNTIYF